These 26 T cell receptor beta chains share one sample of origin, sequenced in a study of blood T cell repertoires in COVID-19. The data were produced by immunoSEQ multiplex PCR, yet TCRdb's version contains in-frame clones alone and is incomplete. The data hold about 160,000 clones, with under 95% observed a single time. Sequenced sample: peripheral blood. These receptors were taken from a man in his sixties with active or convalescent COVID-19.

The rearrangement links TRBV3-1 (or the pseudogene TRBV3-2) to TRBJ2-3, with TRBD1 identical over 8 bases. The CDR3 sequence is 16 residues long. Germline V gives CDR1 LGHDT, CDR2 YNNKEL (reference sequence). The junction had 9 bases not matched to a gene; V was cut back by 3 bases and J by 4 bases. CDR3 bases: TGTGCCAGCAGCCAGTCCGGGACAGGTATAGCAGATACGCAGTATTTT. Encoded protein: CASSQSGTGIADTQYF.

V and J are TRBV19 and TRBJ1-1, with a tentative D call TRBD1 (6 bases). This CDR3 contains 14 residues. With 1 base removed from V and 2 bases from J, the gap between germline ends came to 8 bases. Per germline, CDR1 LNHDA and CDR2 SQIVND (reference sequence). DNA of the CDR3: TGTGCCAGTAGTATAGGGGGGCTTAACACTGAAGCTTTCTTT. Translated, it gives CASSIGGLNTEAFF.

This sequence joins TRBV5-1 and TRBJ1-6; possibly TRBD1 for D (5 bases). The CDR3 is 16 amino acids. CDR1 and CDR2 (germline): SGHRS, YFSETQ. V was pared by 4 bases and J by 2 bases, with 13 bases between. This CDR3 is CASSRGTQTYNSPLHF. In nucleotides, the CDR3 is TGCGCCAGCAGCCGCGGGACGCAGACCTATAATTCACCCCTCCACTTT.

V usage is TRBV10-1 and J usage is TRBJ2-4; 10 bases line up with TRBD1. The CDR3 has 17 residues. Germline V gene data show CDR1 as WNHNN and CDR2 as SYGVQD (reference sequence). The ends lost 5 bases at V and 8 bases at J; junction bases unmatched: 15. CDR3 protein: CASSIGTGATAGDIQYF. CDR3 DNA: TGCGCCAGCAGTATAGGGACAGGGGCCACCGCCGGGGACATTCAGTACTTC.

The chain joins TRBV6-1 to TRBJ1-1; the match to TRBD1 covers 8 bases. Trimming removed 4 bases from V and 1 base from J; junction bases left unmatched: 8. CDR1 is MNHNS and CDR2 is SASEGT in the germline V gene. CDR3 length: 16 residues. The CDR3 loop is CASSADRAEGNTEAFF. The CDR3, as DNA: TGTGCCAGCAGTGCGGACAGGGCGGAGGGGAACACTGAAGCTTTCTTT.

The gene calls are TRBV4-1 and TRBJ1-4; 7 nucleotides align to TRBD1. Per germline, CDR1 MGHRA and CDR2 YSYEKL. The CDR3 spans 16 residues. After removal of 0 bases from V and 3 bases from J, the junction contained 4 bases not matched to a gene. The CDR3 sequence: CASSQDRGQPNEKLFF. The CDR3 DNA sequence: TGCGCCAGCAGCCAAGATAGGGGACAGCCTAATGAAAAACTGTTTTTT.

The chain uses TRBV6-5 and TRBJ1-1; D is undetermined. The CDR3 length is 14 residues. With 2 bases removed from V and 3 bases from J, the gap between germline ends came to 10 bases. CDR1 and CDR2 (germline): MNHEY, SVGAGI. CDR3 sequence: CASSYPDGHTEAFF. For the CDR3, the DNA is TGTGCCAGCAGTTACCCGGATGGGCACACTGAAGCTTTCTTT.

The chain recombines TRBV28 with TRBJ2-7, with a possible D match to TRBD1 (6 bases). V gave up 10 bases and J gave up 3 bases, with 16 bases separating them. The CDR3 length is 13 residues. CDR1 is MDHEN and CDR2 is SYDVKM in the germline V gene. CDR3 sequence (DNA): TGTGCCACCAGAAACAGGGCCCACTACGAGCAGTACTTC. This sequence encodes CATRNRAHYEQYF.

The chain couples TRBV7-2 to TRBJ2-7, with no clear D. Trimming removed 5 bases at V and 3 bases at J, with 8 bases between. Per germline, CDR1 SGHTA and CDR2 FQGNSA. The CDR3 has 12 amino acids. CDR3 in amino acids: CASSPSGYEQYF. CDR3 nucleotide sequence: TGTGCCAGCAGCCCCTCGGGCTACGAGCAGTACTTC.

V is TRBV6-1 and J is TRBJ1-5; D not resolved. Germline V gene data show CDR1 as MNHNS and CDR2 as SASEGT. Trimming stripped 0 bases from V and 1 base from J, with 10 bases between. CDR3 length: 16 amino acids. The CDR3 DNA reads TGTGCCAGCAGTGAAGCGTCCGGGAGAAGCAATCAGCCCCAGCATTTT. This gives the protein CASSEASGRSNQPQHF.

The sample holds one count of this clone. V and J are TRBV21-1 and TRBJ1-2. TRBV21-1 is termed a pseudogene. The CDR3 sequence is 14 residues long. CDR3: CASSKRGEEYGYTF. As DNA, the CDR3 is TGTGCCAGCAGCAAAAGAGGGGAGGAATATGGCTACACCTTC.

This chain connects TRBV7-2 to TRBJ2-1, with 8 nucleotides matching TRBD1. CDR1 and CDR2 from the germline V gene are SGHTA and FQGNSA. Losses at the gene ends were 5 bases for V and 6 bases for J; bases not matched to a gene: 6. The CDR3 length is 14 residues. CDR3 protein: CASSRGQEFNEQFF. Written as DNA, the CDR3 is TGTGCCAGCAGCCGGGGACAGGAATTCAATGAGCAGTTCTTC.

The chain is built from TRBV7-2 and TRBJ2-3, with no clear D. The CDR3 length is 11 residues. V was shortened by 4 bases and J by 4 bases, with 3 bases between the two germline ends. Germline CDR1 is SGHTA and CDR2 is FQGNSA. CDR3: CASSSADTQYF. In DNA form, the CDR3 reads TGTGCCAGCAGCTCCGCAGATACGCAGTATTTT.

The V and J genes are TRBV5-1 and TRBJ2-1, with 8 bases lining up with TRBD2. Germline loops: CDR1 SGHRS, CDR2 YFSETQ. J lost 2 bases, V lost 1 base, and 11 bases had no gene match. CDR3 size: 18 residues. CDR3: CASSLSGLSGGAYNEQFF. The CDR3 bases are TGCGCCAGCAGCTTGAGTGGTTTAAGCGGGGGAGCCTACAATGAGCAGTTCTTC.

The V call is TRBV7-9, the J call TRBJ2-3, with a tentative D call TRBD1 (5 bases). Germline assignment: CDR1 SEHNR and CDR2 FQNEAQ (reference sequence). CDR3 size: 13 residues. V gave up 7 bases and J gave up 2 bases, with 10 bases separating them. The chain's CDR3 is CASIQGFTDTQYF. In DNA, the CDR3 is TGTGCCAGCATCCAGGGATTCACAGATACGCAGTATTTT.

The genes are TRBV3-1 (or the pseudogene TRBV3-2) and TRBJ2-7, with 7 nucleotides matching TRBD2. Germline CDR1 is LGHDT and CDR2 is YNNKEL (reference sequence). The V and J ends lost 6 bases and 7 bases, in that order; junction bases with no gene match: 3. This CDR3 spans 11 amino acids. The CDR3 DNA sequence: TGTGCCAGCAGTACTAGCGAGGAGCAGTACTTC. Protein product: CASSTSEEQYF.

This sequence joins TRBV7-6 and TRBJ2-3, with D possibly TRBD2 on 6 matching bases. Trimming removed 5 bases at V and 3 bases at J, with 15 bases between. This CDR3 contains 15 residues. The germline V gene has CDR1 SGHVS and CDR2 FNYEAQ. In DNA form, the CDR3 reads TGTGCCAGCAGCGCCGCGGGAAGTGGGACAGATACGCAGTATTTT. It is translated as CASSAAGSGTDTQYF. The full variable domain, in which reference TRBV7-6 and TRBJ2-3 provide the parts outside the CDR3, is GAGVSQSPRYKVTKRGQDVALRCDPISGHVSLYWYRQALGQGPEFLTYFNYEAQQDKSGLPNDRFSAERPEGSISTLTIQRTEQRDSAMYRCASSAAGSGTDTQYFGPGTRLTVL.

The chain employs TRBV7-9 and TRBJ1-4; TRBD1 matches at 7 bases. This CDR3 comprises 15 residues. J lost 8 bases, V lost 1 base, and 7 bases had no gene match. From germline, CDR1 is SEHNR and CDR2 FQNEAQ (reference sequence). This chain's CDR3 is CASSLGGTDVEKLFF. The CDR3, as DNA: TGTGCCAGCAGCTTAGGTGGGACAGACGTAGAAAAACTGTTTTTT.

Here the CDR3 DNA reads TGCAGCGTACGGGATTTTTTCTACAATGAGCAGTTCTTC. The encoded protein is CSVRDFFYNEQFF. V gene TRBV29-1 combines with J gene TRBJ2-1; D possibly corresponds to TRBD2 (5 bases). V was shortened by 6 bases and J by 3 bases, with 12 bases between the two germline ends. CDR3 length: 13 residues. Germline V gene sequence: CDR1 SQVTM, CDR2 ANQGSEA.

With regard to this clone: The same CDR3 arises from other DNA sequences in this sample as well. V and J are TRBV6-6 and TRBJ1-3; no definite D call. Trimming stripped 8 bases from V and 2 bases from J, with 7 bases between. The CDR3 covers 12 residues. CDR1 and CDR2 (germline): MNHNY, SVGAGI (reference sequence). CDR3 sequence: CASRGPGNTIYF. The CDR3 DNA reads TGTGCCAGCCGGGGTCCTGGAAACACCATATATTTT.

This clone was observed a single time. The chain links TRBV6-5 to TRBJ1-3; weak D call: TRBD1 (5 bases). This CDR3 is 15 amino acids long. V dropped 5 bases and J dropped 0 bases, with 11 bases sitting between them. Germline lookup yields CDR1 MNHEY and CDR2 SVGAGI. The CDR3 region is CASSRGTGSGNTIYF. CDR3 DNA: TGTGCCAGCAGTCGCGGGACGGGCTCTGGAAACACCATATATTTT.

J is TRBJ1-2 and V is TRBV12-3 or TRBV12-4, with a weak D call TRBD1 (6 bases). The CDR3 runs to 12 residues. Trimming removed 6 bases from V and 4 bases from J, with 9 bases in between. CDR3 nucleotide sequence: TGTGCCAGCAGCCCGGACAGCTATGGCTACACCTTC. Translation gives CASSPDSYGYTF.

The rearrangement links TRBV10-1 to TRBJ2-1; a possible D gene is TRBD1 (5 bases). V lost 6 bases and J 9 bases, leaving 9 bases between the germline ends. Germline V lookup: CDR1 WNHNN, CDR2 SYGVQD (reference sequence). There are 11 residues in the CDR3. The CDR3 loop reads CASRYRGEQFF. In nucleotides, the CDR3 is TGCGCCAGCAGGTATAGGGGTGAGCAGTTCTTC.

For the CDR3, the DNA is TGTGCCAGCAGTCGTAGCGGGAGAATGGATGGGGCCAACGTCCTGACTTTC. It translates to CASSRSGRMDGANVLTF. V gene TRBV3-1 (or the pseudogene TRBV3-2) combines with J gene TRBJ2-6; 9 bases line up with TRBD2. The junction had 9 bases not matched to a gene; V was cut back by 6 bases and J by 3 bases. Germline V gene sequence: CDR1 LGHDT, CDR2 YNNKEL (reference sequence). This CDR3 comprises 17 residues.

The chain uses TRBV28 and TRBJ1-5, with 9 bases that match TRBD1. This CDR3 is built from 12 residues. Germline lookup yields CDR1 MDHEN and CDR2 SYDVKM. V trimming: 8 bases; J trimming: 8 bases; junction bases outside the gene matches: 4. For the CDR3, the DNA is TGTGCCAGCTGGACAGGGGAAGAGCCCCAGCATTTT. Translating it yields CASWTGEEPQHF.

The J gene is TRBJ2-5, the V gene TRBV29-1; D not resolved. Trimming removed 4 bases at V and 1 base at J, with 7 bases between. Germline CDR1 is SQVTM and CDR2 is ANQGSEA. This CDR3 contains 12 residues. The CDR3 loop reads CSVGAVQETQYF. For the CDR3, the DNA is TGCAGCGTTGGGGCTGTCCAAGAGACCCAGTACTTC.